This T cell receptor (beta chain) was found in a study of T-cell memory formation after mild COVID-19. Study-wide results and caveats: CM and EM subsets held most contracting CD4+ clones; EMRA held CD8+ ones.

TCRdb reprocessed the 5' RACE reads via MiXCR and lists one record per CDR3 protein. The sample includes around 500,000 distinct CDR3 sequences, 15% to 20% seen only once; the top ten take about 12%. The germline V gene encodes CDR1 MNHEY and CDR2 SVGAGI. After removal of 6 bases from V and 5 bases from J, the junction contained 7 bases not matched to a gene. The CDR3 runs to 15 residues. Notes on this clonotype: Its cognate antigen is unknown.

The source material was PBMCs or a T cell subset sorted from them (not recorded which). This receptor was identified in an adult woman who had mild COVID-19 (a few samples of this study predate the infection). Cell type and time point are not known. The chain carries TRBV6-5 and TRBJ1-2; 12 positions match TRBD1. The CDR3 loop is CASSGTGGGSYGYTF. The CDR3 bases are TGTGCCAGCAGCGGGACAGGGGGCGGTTCATATGGCTACACCTTC.